These 24 T cell receptor beta chains share one sample of origin, sequenced in a study of T cells after yellow fever vaccination. TCRdb used MiXCR to reprocess the 5' RACE reads, holding one entry per CDR3 protein. This table has a few hundred thousand distinct CDR3 sequences, roughly 9% appearing once. This sample comprised CD4+ T cells sorted from PBMCs, obtained 5 days after the yellow fever booster vaccination. These receptors were collected from a man aged 18-30 years who received the YFV17D yellow fever vaccine.

There are many counts of this clonotype. The chain recombines TRBV4-2 with TRBJ2-2; D is perhaps TRBD1 or TRBD2 (5 bases each). V gave up 0 bases and J gave up 4 bases, with 12 bases separating them. Germline V gene sequence: CDR1 LGHNA, CDR2 YNFKEQ. The CDR3 covers 16 residues. The CDR3 DNA reads TGTGCCAGCAGCCAAGATAGACGGGGCGGCACCGGGGAGCTGTTTTTT. Its protein is CASSQDRRGGTGELFF.

The sample holds many counts of this clonotype. The V and J genes are TRBV12-3 or TRBV12-4 and TRBJ2-3; no definite D call. The CDR3 is 12 amino acids. V was clipped by 6 bases and J by 6 bases, with 10 bases between them. DNA for the CDR3: TGTGCCAGCAGCACTCTCGGGGATACGCAGTATTTT. This gives the protein CASSTLGDTQYF.

The chain links TRBV12-3 or TRBV12-4 to TRBJ1-2; D ambiguous. The CDR3 extends over 13 amino acids. Trimming took off 1 base at V and 6 bases at J, with 9 bases between the two ends. The CDR3 region is CASSLGSGDGYTF. The CDR3 coding sequence is TGTGCCAGCAGTTTAGGGTCTGGAGATGGCTACACCTTC.

This clonotype was recorded a few times. The V gene is TRBV20-1, the J gene TRBJ2-7, with 13 positions matching TRBD2. The germline CDR1 and CDR2 sequences are DFQATT and SNEGSKA (reference sequence). The V gene end was trimmed by 3 bases and the J gene end by 3 bases; junction bases not matched to a gene: 2. The CDR3 runs to 14 residues. CDR3 region: CSASRLAGGYEQYF. As DNA, the CDR3 is TGCAGTGCTAGCCGACTAGCGGGGGGCTACGAGCAGTACTTC.

This clonotype occurred a few times. The genes are TRBV7-9 and TRBJ2-2, with TRBD2 matching over 7 bases. V lost 4 bases, J lost 2 bases, and 13 bases stayed unmatched. The CDR3 extends over 18 amino acids. Germline CDR1 reads SEHNR; CDR2 reads FQNEAQ (reference sequence). In DNA form, the CDR3 reads TGTGCCAGCAGCTCCCCTCACACGGCGGGGGACAACACCGGGGAGCTGTTTTTT. This translates into CASSSPHTAGDNTGELFF.

The V gene is TRBV6-4, the J gene TRBJ1-1, with D possibly matching TRBD1 (5 bases). V dropped 10 bases and J dropped 10 bases, with 22 bases sitting between them. Germline V gene data show CDR1 as MRHNA and CDR2 as SNTAGT. The length of the CDR3 is 13 residues. The CDR3 here is CATFLGRKGAAFF. The CDR3 DNA sequence: TGTGCCACCTTCTTGGGGCGCAAAGGGGCAGCTTTCTTT.

This chain joins TRBV7-9 and TRBJ1-2, with D possibly being TRBD1 (5 bases). Germline CDR1 reads SEHNR; CDR2 reads FQNEAQ (reference sequence). The CDR3 loop spans 14 amino acids. The V gene lost 1 base and the J gene lost 7 bases, with 13 bases spanning the gap. The chain's CDR3 is CASSLELRGPGYTF. The CDR3 DNA reads TGTGCCAGCAGCTTAGAACTTCGGGGACCTGGCTACACCTTC. Combining the CDR3 with reference TRBV7-9 and TRBJ1-2 gives the whole variable domain DTGVSQNPRHKITKRGQNVTFRCDPISEHNRLYWYRQTLGQGPEFLTYFQNEAQLEKSRLLSDRFSAERPKGSFSTLEIQRTEQGDSAMYLCASSLELRGPGYTFGSGTRLTVV.

This clonotype appeared many times. The J gene is TRBJ2-7, the V gene TRBV29-1; D tentatively reads TRBD1 or TRBD2 (5 bases each). V was trimmed by 7 bases and J by 5 bases, leaving 18 bases between them. The length of the CDR3 is 13 residues. CDR1 SQVTM and CDR2 ANQGSEA come from the germline V gene. The CDR3 DNA is TGCAGCGCGTCAACCCAGGGACGCGACGAGCAGTACTTC. Its translation: CSASTQGRDEQYF.

This clonotype came up many times. The chain carries TRBV7-9 and TRBJ1-4; no firm D call. The germline V gene has CDR1 SEHNR and CDR2 FQNEAQ (reference sequence). Trimming shortened V by 8 bases and J by 7 bases, and 17 bases separated the two germline ends. The length of the CDR3 is 14 residues. The DNA of the CDR3 is TGTGCCAGCGCGAAATGGGAGGAGCGTGAAAAACTGTTTTTT. The encoded protein is CASAKWEEREKLFF.

This clonotype was detected many times. V is TRBV5-5 and J is TRBJ2-1; the D gene is possibly TRBD2 (7 bases). CDR3 length: 15 residues. V gave up 2 bases and J gave up 4 bases, with 13 bases separating them. Germline V gene lookup returns CDR1 SGHKS and CDR2 YYEKEE (reference sequence). Here the CDR3 DNA reads TGTGCCAGCAGCTTTGTGCGGGGGCCATACAATGAGCAGTTCTTC. This gives the protein CASSFVRGPYNEQFF.

The chain employs TRBV7-2 and TRBJ2-7; D is possibly TRBD2 (5 bases). V lost 4 bases and J 4 bases, leaving 14 bases between the germline ends. The germline CDR1 and CDR2 sequences are SGHTA and FQGNSA. CDR3 length: 14 residues. CDR3 coding DNA: TGTGCCAGCAGCTCGAGCGGCGTCCTGTACGAGCAGTACTTC. It is translated as CASSSSGVLYEQYF.

This clonotype was observed many times. V and J are TRBV12-3 or TRBV12-4 and TRBJ1-1; D remains unclear. V lost 3 bases, J lost 8 bases, and 13 bases lay in between. This CDR3 region has 13 residues. The CDR3 is CASSFMKATEAFF. In DNA, the CDR3 is TGTGCCAGCAGTTTTATGAAGGCCACGGAAGCTTTCTTT.

This clonotype was seen many times. The chain combines TRBV15 with TRBJ2-3; D remains ambiguous. From germline, CDR1 is LNHNV and CDR2 YYDKDF (reference sequence). The length of the CDR3 is 13 residues. V lost 3 bases, J lost 2 bases, and 6 bases lay in between. The CDR3 DNA reads TGTGCCACCAGCAGGGGGTCCACAGATACGCAGTATTTT. Amino acids: CATSRGSTDTQYF.

This clonotype was recorded a few times. The chain recombines TRBV9 with TRBJ2-6; D is unclear. Trimming shortened V by 0 bases and J by 0 bases, and 4 bases separated the two germline ends. There are 15 residues in the CDR3. Germline values: CDR1 SGDLS, CDR2 YYNGEE. The CDR3 DNA sequence: TGTGCCAGCAGCGTAGTAACCTCTGGGGCCAACGTCCTGACTTTC. Amino acid sequence: CASSVVTSGANVLTF.

This clonotype was seen a handful of times. This sequence joins TRBV7-6 and TRBJ2-1; D not certain. This CDR3 has 13 residues. The V end was cut by 2 bases, the J end by 6 bases, with 8 bases between. The germline CDR1 and CDR2 sequences are SGHVS and FNYEAQ. The CDR3 bases are TGTGCCAGCAGCTTACAGCCCCTCAATGAGCAGTTCTTC. Encoded protein: CASSLQPLNEQFF.

The gene calls are TRBV20-1 and TRBJ2-2; D gene ambiguous. Germline CDR1 is DFQATT and CDR2 is SNEGSKA (reference sequence). There are 15 residues in the CDR3. V was shortened by 0 bases and J by 1 base, with 9 bases between the two germline ends. Written as DNA, the CDR3 is TGCAGTGCTAGAGATGGAACCCTGAACACCGGGGAGCTGTTTTTT. Its translation is CSARDGTLNTGELFF.

This clonotype has only a few counts. The chain links TRBV5-1 to TRBJ1-4, with D unclear. This CDR3 has 14 residues. V shed 0 bases and J shed 8 bases, with 11 bases lying between them. Germline assignment: CDR1 SGHRS and CDR2 YFSETQ. The CDR3 reads CASSLDRVGEKLFF. CDR3 in DNA: TGCGCCAGCAGCTTGGACCGGGTCGGCGAAAAACTGTTTTTT.

The chain joins TRBV6-5 to TRBJ2-3, with no clear D. This CDR3 has 14 residues. Germline V gene sequence: CDR1 MNHEY, CDR2 SVGAGI. Trimming stripped 0 bases from V and 4 bases from J, with 8 bases between. CDR3 bases: TGTGCCAGCAGTTACTCGGAAGTTTCAGATACGCAGTATTTT. Protein sequence: CASSYSEVSDTQYF.

This clonotype has a handful of counts. The gene calls are TRBV5-1 and TRBJ1-4, with D perhaps TRBD1 (5 bases). Germline lookup yields CDR1 SGHRS and CDR2 YFSETQ. Trimming removed 2 bases at V and 8 bases at J, with 22 bases between. This CDR3 contains 17 residues. CDR3: CASSFYDPAGVGEKLFF. For the CDR3, the DNA is TGCGCCAGCAGCTTCTACGACCCAGCGGGGGTTGGAGAAAAACTGTTTTTT.

The chain employs TRBV4-1 and TRBJ1-2, with D possibly matching TRBD1 (5 bases). This CDR3 comprises 15 residues. Trimming took 3 bases from V and 11 from J, leaving 22 bases between them. Germline loops: CDR1 MGHRA, CDR2 YSYEKL. The CDR3: CASSQALREGRRYTF. The DNA of the CDR3 is TGCGCCAGCAGCCAGGCTCTCAGGGAGGGGAGGCGATACACCTTC.

This clonotype has a handful of counts. The chain uses TRBV11-2 and TRBJ2-2; D tentatively reads TRBD1 or TRBD2 (6 bases each). CDR1 and CDR2 from the germline V gene are SGHAT and FQNNGV. The V gene lost 11 bases and the J gene lost 2 bases, with 18 bases spanning the gap. This CDR3 comprises 15 residues. Here the CDR3 reads CASKLGGTNTGELFF. CDR3 in DNA: TGTGCCTCCAAGCTAGGGGGGACCAACACCGGGGAGCTGTTTTTT.

This clonotype was seen more than once but under ten times. The junction does not match germline at one end; this may be a read error. This chain links TRBV15 with TRBJ2-7; 7 bases are shared with TRBD2. Germline lookup yields CDR1 LNHNV and CDR2 YYDKDF (reference sequence). The CDR3 has 16 amino acids. Written as DNA, the CDR3 is TGTGCCACCAGCGGAGAAGCGGGGCCCCCGTTGGGGGAGCAGTACTTC. This translates into CATSGEAGPPLGEQYF.

This clonotype was found many times. The chain has TRBV19 and TRBJ1-1; no firm D call. The CDR3 contains 16 residues. Germline V gene sequence: CDR1 LNHDA, CDR2 SQIVND (reference sequence). V was shortened by 5 bases and J by 1 base, with 17 bases between the two germline ends. CDR3 in amino acids: CASSPWMRRPNTEAFF. The CDR3 bases are TGTGCCAGTAGTCCCTGGATGAGACGGCCGAACACTGAAGCTTTCTTT.

This clonotype showed up many times. J is TRBJ2-7 and V is TRBV6-6; no definite D call. This CDR3 region has 12 residues. V was shortened by 2 bases and J by 4 bases, with 6 bases between the two germline ends. In germline, CDR1 is MNHNY, CDR2 SVGAGI (reference sequence). CDR3 DNA: TGTGCCAGCAGTTACCGCAATTACGAGCAGTACTTC. Its translation is CASSYRNYEQYF.